The rows below give T cell receptor beta chains drawn from one sample of a study of identical twins' blood T cells. MiXCR was run by TCRdb on the 5' RACE reads, yielding one entry per CDR3 protein. The sample lists fewer than 450,000 distinct CDR3 sequences; approximately 30% were seen once. Material: PBMCs. These receptors were taken from a woman aged 18-55 years in good health. CDR3s include the opening cysteine and the closing phenylalanine or tryptophan. Each record gives: J gene, D gene, clone size, V gene, CDR3 DNA, CDR3 protein. A D gene is named only where the DNA matches it firmly. Only part of the rows carry a size: once, few, many, or a class if the clone is expanded.

TRBJ1-1	NA	NA	TRBV9	TGTGCCAGCAGGGGAGGGCAGAACACTGAAGCTTTCTTT	CASRGGQNTEAFF
TRBJ1-5	TRBD1	few	TRBV12-3/TRBV12-4	TGTGCCAGCAGTCCACAGGGGGCGCATGGACAGCCCCAGCATTTT	CASSPQGAHGQPQHF
TRBJ1-1	NA	many	TRBV29-1	TGCAGCGTTCAGGGTTCGAACACTGAAGCTTTCTTT	CSVQGSNTEAFF
TRBJ2-5	TRBD2	few	TRBV25-1	TGTGCCAGCAGTGAGAGGCTAGCGGGGGGAGAGACCCAGTACTTC	CASSERLAGGETQYF
TRBJ2-3	NA	NA	TRBV7-2	TGTGCCAGCAGTTTTCAGCCCATCACAGATACGCAGTATTTT	CASSFQPITDTQYF
TRBJ1-2	NA	NA	TRBV11-2	TGTGCCGGAAGAACGGGACGGTATACGACCTTC	CAGRTGRYTTF
TRBJ2-2	TRBD1	many	TRBV6-4	TGTGCCAGCAGTGACTCGACAGGGGGGGACACCGGGGAGCTGTTTTTT	CASSDSTGGDTGELFF
TRBJ1-1	NA	few	TRBV14	TGTGCCAGCAGCCAAGACTCTTTGGAGATACGAAACACTGAAGCTTTCTTT	CASSQDSLEIRNTEAFF
TRBJ1-1	NA	few	TRBV18	TGTGCCAGCTCACCACCGACACTAGGGCGTACTGAAGCTTTCTTT	CASSPPTLGRTEAFF
TRBJ2-7	NA	NA	TRBV6-5	TGTGCCAGCAGTTACACACCGGGAAGAGCCTACGAGCAGTACTTC	CASSYTPGRAYEQYF
TRBJ1-2	NA	NA	TRBV3-1	TGTGCCAGCAGCCAAATACCGGGGGCAACGACTGGCTACACCTTC	CASSQIPGATTGYTF
TRBJ1-5	NA	many	TRBV6-4	TGTGCCAGTCAGCCCCAGCATTTT	CASQPQHF
TRBJ2-2	NA	NA	TRBV20-1	TGCAGTGCTCTTCGGACCCTCCCGAACACCGGGGAGCTGTTTTTT	CSALRTLPNTGELFF
TRBJ1-2	NA	NA	TRBV6-5	TGTGCCAGCAAAACAGGGACGGATGGCTACGCCTTC	CASKTGTDGYAF
TRBJ2-1	NA	NA	TRBV11-2	TGTGCCAGCAGCTTAGGAGGTCGGTTCTACAATGAGCAGTTCTTC	CASSLGGRFYNEQFF
TRBJ2-1	NA	NA	TRBV29-1	TGCAGCACCCAAGGGACGGGGAATGAGCAGTTCTTC	CSTQGTGNEQFF
TRBJ1-1	NA	once	TRBV5-1	TGCGCCAGCAGCACCCATACAGGGACCACTGAAGCTTTCTTT	CASSTHTGTTEAFF
TRBJ2-2	NA	NA	TRBV12-5	TGTGCTAGTGCCACCGTCGGGGCTTACACCGGGGAGCTGTTTTTT	CASATVGAYTGELFF
TRBJ2-7	TRBD2	few	TRBV2	TGTGCCAGCAGTGCGCCTAGCGGCGGCCCACGTTTGGAGCAGTACTTC	CASSAPSGGPRLEQYF
TRBJ1-1	NA	NA	TRBV29-1	TGCAGCTCCCGGAGAATGAACACTGAAGCTTTCTTT	CSSRRMNTEAFF
TRBJ2-7	TRBD1	few	TRBV29-1	TGCAGCGTTGATCACAGGGGCCCCGGCCACGAGCAGTACTTC	CSVDHRGPGHEQYF